Described below is a single T cell receptor beta chain sequence and its context. The method was immunoSEQ multiplex PCR; TCRdb's version includes in-frame clones alone and lacks a portion of them. The data show roughly 50,000 clones, with 88% seen just once and roughly 11% held by the top ten. This sample is part of a study of OX40 agonist ivuxolimab in advanced cancers. CDR3 size: 16 residues. Germline assignment: CDR1 SNHLY and CDR2 FYNNEI. V dropped 3 bases and J dropped 0 bases, with 12 bases sitting between them. The sequenced sample was CD4+ or CD8+ T cells sorted from blood, obtained in a trial of the OX40 agonist ivuxolimab. This chain joins TRBV2 and TRBJ2-1; D possibly uses TRBD1 or TRBD2 (6 bases each). The source is an adult with an advanced solid tumor such as melanoma, head and neck, liver or kidney cancer. The CDR3 DNA reads as TGTGCCAGCAGTGAGGGGGGCTGGAGCTCCTACAATGAGCAGTTCTTC. Its translation is CASSEGGWSSYNEQFF.